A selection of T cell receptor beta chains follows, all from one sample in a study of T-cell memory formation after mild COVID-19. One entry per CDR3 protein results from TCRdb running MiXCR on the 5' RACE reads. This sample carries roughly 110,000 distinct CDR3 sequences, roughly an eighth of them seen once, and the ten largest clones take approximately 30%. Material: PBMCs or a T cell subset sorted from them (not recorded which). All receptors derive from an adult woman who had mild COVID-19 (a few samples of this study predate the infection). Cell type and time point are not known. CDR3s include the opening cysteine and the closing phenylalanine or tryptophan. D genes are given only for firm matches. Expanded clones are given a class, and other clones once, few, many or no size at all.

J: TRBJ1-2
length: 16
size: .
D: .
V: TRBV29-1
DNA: TGCAGCGTTGAAGGGGATATGACCTTTACTAACTATGGCTACACCTTC
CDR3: CSVEGDMTFTNYGYTF

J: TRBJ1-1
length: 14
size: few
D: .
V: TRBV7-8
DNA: TGTGCCAGCAGCCCAGGCCTGAGGGGCACTGAAGCTTTCTTT
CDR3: CASSPGLRGTEAFF

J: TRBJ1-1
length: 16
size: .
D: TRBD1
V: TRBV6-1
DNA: TGTGCCAGCAGTGATTTTTGGTTAGACAGGGGACCTGAAGCTTTCTTT
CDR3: CASSDFWLDRGPEAFF

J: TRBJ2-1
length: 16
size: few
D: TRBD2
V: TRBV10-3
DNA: TGTGCCATCAGAGGGACTAGCGGGAGAACCTACAATGAGCAGTTCTTC
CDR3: CAIRGTSGRTYNEQFF

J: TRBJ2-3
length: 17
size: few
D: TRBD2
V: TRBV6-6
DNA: TGTGCCAGCAGTTACTCGACGGCTAGCGGGGGGGTCGATACGCAGTATTTT
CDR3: CASSYSTASGGVDTQYF

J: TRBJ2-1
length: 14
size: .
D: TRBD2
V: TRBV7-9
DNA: TGTGCCAGCAGCCTCCGGGGAGCGGGGGATGAGCAGTTCTTC
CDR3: CASSLRGAGDEQFF

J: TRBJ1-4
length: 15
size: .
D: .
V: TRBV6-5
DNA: TGTGCCAGCAGACCGGCGGGGCAGGGATATGAAAAACTGTTTTTT
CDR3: CASRPAGQGYEKLFF

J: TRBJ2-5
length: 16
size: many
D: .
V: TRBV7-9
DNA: TGTGCCAGCAGCTCTCAACCAATGGGTTACCAAGAGACCCAGTACTTC
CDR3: CASSSQPMGYQETQYF

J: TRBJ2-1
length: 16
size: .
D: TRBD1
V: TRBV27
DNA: TGTGCCAGCAGTTTACCGACAGGGGGCGGGTACAATGAGCAGTTCTTC
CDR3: CASSLPTGGGYNEQFF

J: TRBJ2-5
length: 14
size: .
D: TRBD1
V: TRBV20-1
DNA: TGCAGTGCTAGACAGCTGGGACAGCTAGAGACCCAGTACTTC
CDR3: CSARQLGQLETQYF

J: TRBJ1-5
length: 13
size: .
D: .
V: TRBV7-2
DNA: TGTGCCAGCAGCTTAAGGGCCTGGGGGCCCCAGCATTTT
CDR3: CASSLRAWGPQHF

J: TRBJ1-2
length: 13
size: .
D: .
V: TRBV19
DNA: TGTGCCAGTAGTACCCCAGGGGCCTATGGCTACACCTTC
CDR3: CASSTPGAYGYTF

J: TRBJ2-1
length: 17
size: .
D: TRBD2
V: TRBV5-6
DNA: TGTGCCAGCAGCGAAGACGTGGCGGGAGGGCCGGGCAATGAGCAGTTCTTC
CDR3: CASSEDVAGGPGNEQFF

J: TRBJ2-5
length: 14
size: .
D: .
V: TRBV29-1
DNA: TGCAGCGTTGAAGATGAGGGAGATCTTGAGACCCAGTACTTC
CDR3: CSVEDEGDLETQYF

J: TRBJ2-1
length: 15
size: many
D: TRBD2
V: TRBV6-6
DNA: TGTGCCACTATACGGGGGGGGCTAAGCTACAATGAGCAGTTCTTC
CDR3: CATIRGGLSYNEQFF

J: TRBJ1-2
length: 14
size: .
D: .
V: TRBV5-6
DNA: TGTGCCAGCAGCTTACAGGGTAGCGGGGATGGCTACACCTTC
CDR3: CASSLQGSGDGYTF

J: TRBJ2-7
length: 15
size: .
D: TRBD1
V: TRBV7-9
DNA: TGTGCCAGCAGCTTACCAAGACAGGGGGCCTACGAGCAGTACTTC
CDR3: CASSLPRQGAYEQYF

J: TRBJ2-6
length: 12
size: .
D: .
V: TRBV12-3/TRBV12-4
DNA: TGTGCCAGCAGGTCTGGGGCCAACGTCCTGACTTTC
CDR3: CASRSGANVLTF

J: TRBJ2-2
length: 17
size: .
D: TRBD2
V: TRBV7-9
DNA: TGTGCCAGCAGCCATCAGCGGGAGGGCCCGGACACCGGGGAGCTGTTTTTT
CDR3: CASSHQREGPDTGELFF

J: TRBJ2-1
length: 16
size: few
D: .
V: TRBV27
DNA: TGTGCCAGCAGTTTAGATGGGCTAGGAGCGTGGACTGAGCAGTTCTTC
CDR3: CASSLDGLGAWTEQFF

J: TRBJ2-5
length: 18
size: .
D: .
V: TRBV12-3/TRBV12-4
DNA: TGTGCCAGCAGTTTCCATTTACGGGACCGGGACTACCAAGAGACCCAGTACTTC
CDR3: CASSFHLRDRDYQETQYF

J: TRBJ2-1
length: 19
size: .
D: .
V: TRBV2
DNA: TGTGCCAGCAGTGAAGCACCGGAACTCGCGGGGTTCTCCTACAATGAGCAGTTCTTC
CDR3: CASSEAPELAGFSYNEQFF

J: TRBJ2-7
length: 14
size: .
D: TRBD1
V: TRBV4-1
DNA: TGCGCCAGCAGCCAAGGACAGGGGATCTACGAGCAGTACTTC
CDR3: CASSQGQGIYEQYF

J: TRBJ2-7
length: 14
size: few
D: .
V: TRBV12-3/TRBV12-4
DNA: TGTGCCAGCAGCCCTCGAACTAGTAGCCACGAGCAGTACTTC
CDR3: CASSPRTSSHEQYF

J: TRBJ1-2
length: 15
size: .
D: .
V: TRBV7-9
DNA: TGTGCCAGCAGCTTAGGGACGGGTGACTGGCGTGGCTACACCTTC
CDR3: CASSLGTGDWRGYTF

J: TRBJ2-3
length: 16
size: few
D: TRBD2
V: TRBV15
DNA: TGTGCCACCAGCAGGCCGGGACTAGCGGGAGTCGATACGCAGTATTTT
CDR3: CATSRPGLAGVDTQYF

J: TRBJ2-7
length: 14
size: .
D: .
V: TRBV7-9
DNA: TGTGCCAGCAGCCCACGGGCACAGGGCTACGAGCAGTACTTC
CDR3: CASSPRAQGYEQYF

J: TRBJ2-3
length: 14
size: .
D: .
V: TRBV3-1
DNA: TGTGCCAGCATCTCAGGAGGGCGGACAGATACGCAGTATTTT
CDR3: CASISGGRTDTQYF

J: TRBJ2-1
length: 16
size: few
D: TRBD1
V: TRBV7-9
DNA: TGTGCCAGCAGCCCCTGGGCGGGACAGGACTACAATGAGCAGTTCTTC
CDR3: CASSPWAGQDYNEQFF

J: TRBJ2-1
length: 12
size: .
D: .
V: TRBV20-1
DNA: TGCAGTGCATCACAGGGAGGCAATGAGCAGTTCTTC
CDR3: CSASQGGNEQFF

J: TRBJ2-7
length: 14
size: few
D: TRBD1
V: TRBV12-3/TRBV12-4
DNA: TGTGCCAGCAGTCTGACAGGGGGCGAGTCCGAGCAGTACTTC
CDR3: CASSLTGGESEQYF

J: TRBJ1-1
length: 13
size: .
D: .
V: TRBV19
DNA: TGTGCCAGTAGTACCCCCGGCCACACTGAAGCTTTCTTT
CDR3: CASSTPGHTEAFF

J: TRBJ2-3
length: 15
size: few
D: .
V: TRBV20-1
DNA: TGCAGTGCCCCTCGGGGCAGGGTTTTCACAGATACGCAGTATTTT
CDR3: CSAPRGRVFTDTQYF

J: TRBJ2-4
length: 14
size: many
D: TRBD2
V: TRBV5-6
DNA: TGTGCCAGCAGCTTGGGGCAGGGCGGGAGCATTCAGTACTTC
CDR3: CASSLGQGGSIQYF

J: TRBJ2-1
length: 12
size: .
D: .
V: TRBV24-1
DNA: TGTGCCACCAGTGAGAAGGGGGTACTGAAGTTCTTC
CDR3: CATSEKGVLKFF

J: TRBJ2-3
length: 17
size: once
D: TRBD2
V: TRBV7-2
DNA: TGTGCCAGCAGCCCAAGGACTAGCGGGGCTAGCACAGATACGCAGTATTTT
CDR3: CASSPRTSGASTDTQYF

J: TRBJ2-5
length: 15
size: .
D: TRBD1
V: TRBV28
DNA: TGTGCCAGCAGTGCTCTCCAGGGGGATCAAGAGACCCAGTACTTC
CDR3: CASSALQGDQETQYF

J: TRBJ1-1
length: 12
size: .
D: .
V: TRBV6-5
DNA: TGTGCCAGCAGTTACTCAACAACTGAAGCTTTCTTT
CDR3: CASSYSTTEAFF

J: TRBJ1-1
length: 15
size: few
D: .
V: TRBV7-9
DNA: TGTGCCAGCAGCTCGGAGGGGGGGTTGAACACTGAAGCTTTCTTT
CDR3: CASSSEGGLNTEAFF